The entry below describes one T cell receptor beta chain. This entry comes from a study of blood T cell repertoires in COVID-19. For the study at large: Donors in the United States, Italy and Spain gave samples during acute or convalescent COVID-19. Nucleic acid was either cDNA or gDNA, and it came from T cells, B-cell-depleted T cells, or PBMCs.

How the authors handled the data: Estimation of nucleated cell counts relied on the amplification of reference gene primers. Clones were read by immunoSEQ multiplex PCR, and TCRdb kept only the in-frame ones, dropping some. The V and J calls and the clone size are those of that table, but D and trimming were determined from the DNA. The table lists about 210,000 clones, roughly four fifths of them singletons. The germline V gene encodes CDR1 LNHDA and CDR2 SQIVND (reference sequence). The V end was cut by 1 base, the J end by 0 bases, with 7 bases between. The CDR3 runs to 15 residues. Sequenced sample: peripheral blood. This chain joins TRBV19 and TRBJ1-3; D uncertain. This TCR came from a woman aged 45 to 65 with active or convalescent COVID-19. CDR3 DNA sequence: TGTGCCAGTAGTATAGGCGGAAACTCTGGAAACACCATATATTTT. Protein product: CASSIGGNSGNTIYF.